One and the same sample provided the 14 T cell receptor beta chains below, sequenced in a study of identifying expanded T cells in peripheral blood. Assay: immunoSEQ multiplex PCR; the TCRdb copy retains only in-frame clones and omits some. The table records approximately 94,000 clones, around nine tenths of them present only once. Input material: blood. All receptors derive from a person aged 18 to 75 in good health.

CDR3 protein: CASSDLENTEAFF. CDR3 sequence (DNA): TGTGCCAGCAGCGATCTAGAGAACACTGAAGCTTTCTTT. The chain carries TRBV7-3 and TRBJ1-1, with D unclear. CDR3 length: 13 residues. V gave up 5 bases and J gave up 1 base, with 8 bases separating them. CDR1 is SGHTA and CDR2 is FQGTGA in the germline V gene.

This clone was seen only once. The chain uses TRBV19 and TRBJ2-1; 9 bases agree with TRBD2. The CDR3 loop spans 18 amino acids. V lost 3 bases to trimming and J lost 3 bases; unmatched junction nucleotides: 12. CDR1 LNHDA and CDR2 SQIVND come from the germline V gene (reference sequence). CDR3 nucleotide sequence: TGTGCCAGTAGTATTTTTAAGGCTAGCGGGGCTGTCTACAATGAGCAGTTCTTC. Its protein product is CASSIFKASGAVYNEQFF.

This clone came up once. The V and J genes are TRBV7-3 and TRBJ2-1, with TRBD2 matching 12 bases. There are 14 residues in the CDR3. The trim removed 4 bases at V and 7 bases at J, leaving 2 bases unmatched. Germline CDR1 reads SGHTA; CDR2 reads FQGTGA. The CDR3 is CASSSGTSGNEQFF. Written as DNA, the CDR3 is TGTGCCAGCAGCTCCGGGACTAGCGGGAATGAGCAGTTCTTC.

The rearrangement links TRBV6-1 to TRBJ1-2; D is ambiguous. Trimming pared 3 bases from V and 5 bases from J, leaving 7 bases between. Germline V CDR1 and CDR2: MNHNS, SASEGT. CDR3 size: 12 residues. DNA of the CDR3: TGTGCCAGCAGTGAGGGCGTTTATGGCTACACCTTC. This codes for CASSEGVYGYTF.

The rearrangement joins TRBV7-3 to TRBJ2-1; possibly TRBD2 for D (6 bases). This CDR3 is 19 amino acids long. Between the trimmed V and J ends, which lost 1 base and 2 bases, there was a span of 21 bases. The V gene's germline CDR1 is SGHTA and CDR2 FQGTGA. The CDR3 coding sequence is TGTGCCAGCAGCTTAAATGAGGGGAGGAGTAATTCCCCCTACAATGAGCAGTTCTTC. It specifies CASSLNEGRSNSPYNEQFF.

The chain carries TRBV9 and TRBJ1-1; D unclear. CDR1 is SGDLS, CDR2 YYNGEE, per germline. There are 14 residues in the CDR3. The ends were cut back, 0 bases at V and 5 bases at J, with 11 bases in the middle. CDR3 loop: CASSVGEGWTEAFF. CDR3 sequence (DNA): TGTGCCAGCAGCGTAGGGGAAGGATGGACTGAAGCTTTCTTT.

The J gene is TRBJ1-5, the V gene TRBV5-1; TRBD1 is a possible D gene (6 bases). The CDR3 runs to 15 residues. Per germline, CDR1 SGHRS and CDR2 YFSETQ. V shed 4 bases and J shed 2 bases, with 13 bases lying between them. CDR3 in DNA: TGCGCCAGCAGCCGGGAAGGGGGGGGCAATCAGCCCCAGCATTTT. It translates to CASSREGGGNQPQHF.

The V and J genes are TRBV6-5 and TRBJ1-1, with D tentatively TRBD1 (5 bases). The length of the CDR3 is 13 residues. Germline-derived CDR1 and CDR2 are MNHEY and SVGAGI. Deletions cut 6 bases from V and 5 bases from J, with 13 bases between. Here the CDR3 DNA reads TGTGCCAGCAGCGGGGGGTCCGGGACTGAAGCTTTCTTT. Translating it yields CASSGGSGTEAFF.

The chain couples TRBV5-1 to TRBJ2-3; 9 bases agree with TRBD2. The CDR3 loop spans 17 amino acids. V lost 3 bases to trimming and J lost 5 bases; unmatched junction nucleotides: 13. Per germline, CDR1 SGHRS and CDR2 YFSETQ. CDR3 residues: CASSWGMASGMEDTQYF. In nucleotides, the CDR3 is TGCGCCAGCAGCTGGGGGATGGCTAGCGGGATGGAAGATACGCAGTATTTT.

The sample holds one count of this clone. This chain links TRBV18 with TRBJ1-2; 8 nucleotides match TRBD1. Germline V CDR1 and CDR2: KGHSH, LQKENI. This CDR3 spans 15 amino acids. The V gene end was trimmed by 4 bases and the J gene end by 1 base; junction bases not matched to a gene: 5. CDR3 sequence reads: CASSLADRVNYGYTF. In nucleotides, the CDR3 is TGTGCCAGCTCACTGGCGGACAGGGTTAACTATGGCTACACCTTC.

The table lists this clone with a few counts. The gene calls are TRBV7-9 and TRBJ1-4; D is possibly TRBD1 (6 bases). Trimming pared 5 bases from V and 8 bases from J, leaving 15 bases between. Germline V gene lookup returns CDR1 SEHNR and CDR2 FQNEAQ (reference sequence). The length of the CDR3 is 14 residues. The CDR3 coding sequence is TGTGCCAGCAGCCCCGGCAGGCAGGGGGAAAAACTGTTTTTT. This sequence encodes CASSPGRQGEKLFF.

This chain connects TRBV10-3 to TRBJ1-1; TRBD1 is a possible D gene (5 bases). From germline, CDR1 is ENHRY and CDR2 SYGVKD. V lost 10 bases to trimming and J lost 2 bases, with 14 bases between them. The CDR3 has 13 residues. The CDR3, as DNA: TGTGCCACCGAGACAGACCCTAACACTGAAGCTTTCTTT. As protein: CATETDPNTEAFF.

The chain recombines TRBV19 with TRBJ1-1, with a weak D call TRBD1 (5 bases). V lost 4 bases to trimming and J lost 5 bases, with 14 bases between them. Germline loops: CDR1 LNHDA, CDR2 SQIVND (reference sequence). The CDR3 loop spans 14 amino acids. CDR3 amino acids: CASSTLDRPTEAFF. As DNA, the CDR3 is TGTGCCAGTAGTACACTAGACAGACCAACTGAAGCTTTCTTT.

The chain employs TRBV15 and TRBJ2-1; 11 bases align to TRBD2. With 5 bases clipped from V and 9 bases from J, the junction kept 9 bases outside the gene matches. Germline V gives CDR1 LNHNV, CDR2 YYDKDF (reference sequence). This CDR3 region has 15 residues. The CDR3 loop reads CATSRRLAGRAEQFF. DNA of the CDR3: TGTGCCACCAGCCGGCGACTAGCGGGAAGGGCTGAGCAGTTCTTC.